A selection of T cell receptor beta chains follows, all from one sample in a study of regulatory T cells in long-lasting Graves disease. TCRdb recomputed calls from the multiplex PCR reads with MiXCR, one row per CDR3 protein. The sample gives about 470,000 distinct CDR3 sequences, more than 12% of which show up once; approximately 15% is in the top ten. This sample was also put to use in a study of T cells in Graves' hyperthyroidism and ophthalmopathy.

The input for sequencing was peripheral blood mononuclear cells (PBMCs), taken at new diagnosis, from a patient treated with antithyroid drugs. The receptors here all came from a woman aged 30 to 39 with Graves disease. CDR3s include the opening cysteine and the closing phenylalanine or tryptophan. The D gene is left open where the match is weak. Size values are once, few and many counts, or a class for expanded clones, and some rows have none.

length: 15
J: TRBJ2-7
D: TRBD1
V: TRBV12-3/TRBV12-4
size: many
DNA: TGTGCCAGCAGTCCCCGGACAGGGGGCGTATACGAGCAGTACTTC
CDR3: CASSPRTGGVYEQYF

length: 18
J: TRBJ1-2
D: .
V: TRBV11-2
size: many
DNA: TGTGCCAGCAGCTTAGAGCGGGTTGGGGGGTACTCTTCTTATGGCTACACCTTC
CDR3: CASSLERVGGYSSYGYTF

length: 14
J: TRBJ2-1
D: TRBD2
V: TRBV4-2
size: many
DNA: TGTGCCAGCAGCCAAGAACTAGCGGACAATGAGCAGTTCTTC
CDR3: CASSQELADNEQFF

length: 20
J: TRBJ1-5
D: .
V: TRBV30
size: few
DNA: TGTGCCTGGAGTGTACGTAACAGAGGATACGGTATTAATAGCAATCAGCCCCAGCATTTT
CDR3: CAWSVRNRGYGINSNQPQHF

length: 16
J: TRBJ2-1
D: TRBD2
V: TRBV5-1
size: few
DNA: TGCGCCAGCAGCCCATTAGCGGGAGGGCCGGCCAATGAGCAGTTCTTC
CDR3: CASSPLAGGPANEQFF

length: 11
J: TRBJ2-5
D: TRBD2
V: TRBV13
size: many
DNA: TGTTCGGGAGGCAGCCAAGAGACCCAGTACTTC
CDR3: CSGGSQETQYF

length: 13
J: TRBJ1-2
D: TRBD1
V: TRBV12-3/TRBV12-4
size: many
DNA: TGTGCCAGCAGGTCGACAGGGGACTATGGCTACACCTTC
CDR3: CASRSTGDYGYTF

length: 15
J: TRBJ2-5
D: .
V: TRBV11-2
size: many
DNA: TGTGCCAGCAGCTTAGCACAGGGCCTCCGGGAGACCCAGTACTTC
CDR3: CASSLAQGLRETQYF

length: 13
J: TRBJ1-2
D: TRBD1
V: TRBV6-5
size: few
DNA: TGTGCCAGCAGTTACCAGGACAGGGGTGGCTACACCTTC
CDR3: CASSYQDRGGYTF

length: 15
J: TRBJ1-4
D: .
V: TRBV11-2
size: many
DNA: TGTGCCAGCAGCTGGGGGGGTGGGGAGGCTGAAAAACTGTTTTTT
CDR3: CASSWGGGEAEKLFF

length: 13
J: TRBJ2-7
D: .
V: TRBV7-9
size: many
DNA: TGTGCCAGCAGCTTGGTATACCCCTACGAGCAGTACTTC
CDR3: CASSLVYPYEQYF

length: 21
J: TRBJ1-3
D: .
V: TRBV4-1
size: once
DNA: TGCGCCAGCAGCCAAGAGGCTACAATTCCGGGACACTTCAACTCTGGAAACACCATATATTTT
CDR3: CASSQEATIPGHFNSGNTIYF

length: 14
J: TRBJ1-5
D: TRBD1
V: TRBV18
size: few
DNA: TGTGCCAGCTCCACAGGGGTGAATAATCAGCCCCAGCATTTT
CDR3: CASSTGVNNQPQHF

length: 16
J: TRBJ2-1
D: TRBD1
V: TRBV7-2
size: .
DNA: TGTGCCAGCAGCTTATCGCCGCGACAGGGGAGTGGTGAGCAGTTCTTC
CDR3: CASSLSPRQGSGEQFF

length: 16
J: TRBJ2-2
D: TRBD2
V: TRBV29-1
size: .
DNA: TGCAGCGTTGTGGTAGCGGGAGGATGGAGCACCGGGGAGCTGTTTTTT
CDR3: CSVVVAGGWSTGELFF

length: 16
J: TRBJ2-3
D: .
V: TRBV5-1
size: .
DNA: TGCGCCAGCAGCCCCGGACAGATTTTGAGCACAGATACGCAGTATTTT
CDR3: CASSPGQILSTDTQYF

length: 17
J: TRBJ1-6
D: .
V: TRBV6-5
size: .
DNA: TGTGCCAGCAGTTACTTGGAACCTCACTCCTATAATTCACCCCTCCACTTT
CDR3: CASSYLEPHSYNSPLHF

length: 15
J: TRBJ2-2
D: .
V: TRBV3-1
size: many
DNA: TGTGCCAGCAGCCAAGATTGGAAGGGCGGTCGGGAGCTGTTTTTT
CDR3: CASSQDWKGGRELFF

length: 13
J: TRBJ2-7
D: .
V: TRBV14
size: .
DNA: TGTGCCAGCAGCCCAAGACATCTCCACGAGCAGTACTTC
CDR3: CASSPRHLHEQYF

length: 15
J: TRBJ2-7
D: .
V: TRBV4-1
size: .
DNA: TGCGCCAGCAGCCAAGATCTGAGCGCGGGCTACGAGCAGTACTTC
CDR3: CASSQDLSAGYEQYF

length: 12
J: TRBJ1-5
D: .
V: TRBV20-1
size: .
DNA: TGCAGTGCTACCGAGGGGAATCAGCCCCAGCATTTT
CDR3: CSATEGNQPQHF

length: 14
J: TRBJ1-5
D: .
V: TRBV6-2/TRBV6-3
size: .
DNA: TGTGCCAGCGCCCCGGGACATAGCAATCAGCCCCAGCATTTT
CDR3: CASAPGHSNQPQHF

length: 16
J: TRBJ2-1
D: TRBD1
V: TRBV25-1
size: few
DNA: TGTGCCAGCAGTGACCCCCGGACAGGCTCCTACAATGAGCAGTTCTTC
CDR3: CASSDPRTGSYNEQFF

length: 13
J: TRBJ2-6
D: .
V: TRBV2
size: many
DNA: TGTGCGACCACAGGCGCTGGGGCCAACGTCCTGACTTTC
CDR3: CATTGAGANVLTF

length: 15
J: TRBJ2-1
D: TRBD1
V: TRBV30
size: many
DNA: TGTGCCTGGAGTGTTGGGACAGGTCAGCACAATGAGCAGTTCTTC
CDR3: CAWSVGTGQHNEQFF

length: 19
J: TRBJ2-5
D: TRBD2
V: TRBV5-4
size: few
DNA: TGTGCCAGCAGCTTAAATCCTTCTAGCGGGAGGGCCCAGCGGGAGACCCAGTACTTC
CDR3: CASSLNPSSGRAQRETQYF

length: 16
J: TRBJ1-3
D: .
V: TRBV3-1
size: many
DNA: TGTGCCAGCAGCCAAGTCGACCCACCGCGGGGAAACACCATATATTTT
CDR3: CASSQVDPPRGNTIYF

length: 17
J: TRBJ1-6
D: TRBD1
V: TRBV4-2
size: few
DNA: TGTGCCAGCAGCCAAGAAGGCCGACAGGGATTTAATTCACCCCTCCACTTT
CDR3: CASSQEGRQGFNSPLHF

length: 16
J: TRBJ2-7
D: .
V: TRBV11-2
size: few
DNA: TGTGCCAGCAGCTCGGGGGCGGGAGTGAAGGCCTACGAGCAGTACTTC
CDR3: CASSSGAGVKAYEQYF

length: 14
J: TRBJ1-1
D: .
V: TRBV7-9
size: many
DNA: TGTGCCAGCAGCCCTGTACAGGGTAACACTGAAGCTTTCTTT
CDR3: CASSPVQGNTEAFF

length: 17
J: TRBJ2-3
D: TRBD2
V: TRBV3-1
size: many
DNA: TGTGCCAGCAGCCAAGAAACGAGCGGGAGGGCCATAGATACGCAGTATTTT
CDR3: CASSQETSGRAIDTQYF

length: 13
J: TRBJ1-1
D: .
V: TRBV7-3
size: many
DNA: TGTGCCAGCAGCTTATGGGCAGGGTCGAGAGCTTTCTTT
CDR3: CASSLWAGSRAFF

length: 15
J: TRBJ2-7
D: .
V: TRBV4-2
size: .
DNA: TGTGCCAGCAGCCAAGTACGAGCGGGCTCCTACGAGCAGTACTTC
CDR3: CASSQVRAGSYEQYF

length: 13
J: TRBJ1-2
D: .
V: TRBV28
size: many
DNA: TGTGCCAGCGGTGGGGGACGGAACTATGGCTACACCTTC
CDR3: CASGGGRNYGYTF

length: 14
J: TRBJ2-3
D: .
V: TRBV15
size: many
DNA: TGTGCCACCAGGACGGACCCTAGCACAGATACGCAGTATTTT
CDR3: CATRTDPSTDTQYF

length: 16
J: TRBJ2-1
D: .
V: TRBV12-3/TRBV12-4
size: many
DNA: TGTGCCAGCAGCCGACCCGTGTGGGACCCCTACAATGAGCAGTTCTTC
CDR3: CASSRPVWDPYNEQFF

length: 15
J: TRBJ1-6
D: .
V: TRBV6-1
size: .
DNA: TGTGCCAGCAGTGAAACCCCTACGACTGGGTTGGCCCTCCACTTT
CDR3: CASSETPTTGLALHF

length: 17
J: TRBJ2-7
D: .
V: TRBV10-1
size: many
DNA: TGCGCCAGCAGGGCATGGGGGATGGGAGTGGGACTCTACGAGCAGTACTTC
CDR3: CASRAWGMGVGLYEQYF

length: 17
J: TRBJ2-3
D: TRBD2
V: TRBV24-1
size: many
DNA: TGTGCCACCAGTGACGTCCTAAGGCTAGCGGGAACAGATACGCAGTATTTT
CDR3: CATSDVLRLAGTDTQYF

length: 16
J: TRBJ2-1
D: TRBD2
V: TRBV18
size: many
DNA: TGTGCCAGCTCACTGCTACTAGCGGGAGTGGGTGATGAGCAGTTCTTC
CDR3: CASSLLLAGVGDEQFF

length: 18
J: TRBJ2-3
D: .
V: TRBV7-9
size: .
DNA: TGTGCCAGCGGCCCACACCCAAGAGCCCAGACAGGTCTATATACGCAGTATTTT
CDR3: CASGPHPRAQTGLYTQYF

length: 13
J: TRBJ1-1
D: .
V: TRBV12-3/TRBV12-4
size: many
DNA: TGTGCCAGCAGTTACCGACAGCCCACTGAAGCTTTCTTT
CDR3: CASSYRQPTEAFF

length: 15
J: TRBJ2-3
D: .
V: TRBV30
size: .
DNA: TGTGCCTGGAGCGTTCTTGGGGGGGCGGGGGATACGCAGTATTTT
CDR3: CAWSVLGGAGDTQYF

length: 13
J: TRBJ2-3
D: TRBD2
V: TRBV10-2
size: .
DNA: TGCGCCAGCAGCCAGCGGGAGATAGATACGCAGTATTTT
CDR3: CASSQREIDTQYF

length: 12
J: TRBJ2-3
D: .
V: TRBV19
size: many
DNA: TGTGCCAGCAGCATATCCGGGGATACGCAGTATTTT
CDR3: CASSISGDTQYF

length: 14
J: TRBJ1-1
D: .
V: TRBV4-1
size: .
DNA: TGCGCCAGCAGCCAAGGGGGAGGGTTCGGTGAAGCTTTCTTT
CDR3: CASSQGGGFGEAFF

length: 13
J: TRBJ2-7
D: TRBD2
V: TRBV7-3
size: .
DNA: TGTGCCAGCACACTAGCGCCTTCCTACGAGCAGTACTTC
CDR3: CASTLAPSYEQYF

length: 15
J: TRBJ1-3
D: .
V: TRBV30
size: .
DNA: TGTGCCTGGAATAGGAGCGAAGCGGGTGGAAACACCATATATTTT
CDR3: CAWNRSEAGGNTIYF

length: 16
J: TRBJ1-2
D: .
V: TRBV6-5
size: few
DNA: TGTGCCAGCAGTTACTCACCCGAAGGGGAAGGGCATGGCTACACCTTC
CDR3: CASSYSPEGEGHGYTF

length: 13
J: TRBJ1-1
D: .
V: TRBV29-1
size: many
DNA: TGCAGCGTTGAGAGGCAGAAGGGGACTGAAGCTTTCTTT
CDR3: CSVERQKGTEAFF

length: 15
J: TRBJ2-3
D: TRBD2
V: TRBV4-2
size: few
DNA: TGTGCCAGCAGGGTAGGGCGGGAGGGTGCAGATACGCAGTATTTT
CDR3: CASRVGREGADTQYF

length: 17
J: TRBJ2-2
D: .
V: TRBV3-1
size: few
DNA: TGTGCCAGCAGCCAATACACGGGATCGCGGAACACCGGGGAGCTGTTTTTT
CDR3: CASSQYTGSRNTGELFF

length: 16
J: TRBJ2-1
D: TRBD2
V: TRBV19
size: .
DNA: TGTGCCAGTAGTATTCGACCGGGACTAGCGGGAAATGAGCAGTTCTTC
CDR3: CASSIRPGLAGNEQFF